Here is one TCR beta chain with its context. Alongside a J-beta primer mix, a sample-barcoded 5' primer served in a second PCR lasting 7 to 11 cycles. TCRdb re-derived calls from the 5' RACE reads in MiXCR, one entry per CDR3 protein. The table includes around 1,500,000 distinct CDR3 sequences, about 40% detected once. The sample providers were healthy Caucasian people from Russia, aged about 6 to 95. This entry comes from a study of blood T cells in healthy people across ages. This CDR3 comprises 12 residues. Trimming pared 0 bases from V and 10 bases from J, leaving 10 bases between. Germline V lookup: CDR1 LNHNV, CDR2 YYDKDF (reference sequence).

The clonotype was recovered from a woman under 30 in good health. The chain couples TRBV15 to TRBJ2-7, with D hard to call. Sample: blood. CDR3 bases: TGTGCCACCAGCAGAGATAAGGAGATCCAGTACTTC. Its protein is CATSRDKEIQYF. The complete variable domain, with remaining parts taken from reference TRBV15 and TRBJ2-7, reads DAMVIQNPRYQVTQFGKPVTLSCSQTLNHNVMYWYQQKSSQAPKLLFHYYDKDFNNEADTPDNFQSRRPNTSFCFLDIRSPGLGDTAMYLCATSRDKEIQYFGPGTRLTVT.